The rows below give T cell receptor beta chains drawn from one sample of a study of graft-versus-host responses after intestinal transplantation. Sequenced by immunoSEQ multiplex PCR; TCRdb stores in-frame clones only, minus some. This table has around 19,000 clones, about 38% appearing once. Sequencing was performed on alloreactive CD4+ T cells from a mixed lymphocyte reaction culture, taken before intestinal transplant. Every receptor here comes from a human patient who received an intestinal transplant. Each CDR3 is given without its conserved first and last residue.

v_call	j_call	cdr3_aa
TRBV6-5	TRBJ2-5	ASSYSSRGVKTQY
TRBV28	TRBJ2-4	ASSLPENIQY
TRBV7-9	TRBJ1-1	ASSASRGYSTEAF
TRBV5-6	TRBJ2-7	ASSSKKDSAREQY
TRBV14	TRBJ2-7	ASSQEPPKPWGAYEQY
TRBV11-2	TRBJ2-1	ASSLVSTGVSEQF
TRBV5-6	TRBJ2-7	ASSFTGYHEQY
TRBV11-3	TRBJ2-5	ASSLGDWVVRETQY
TRBV27	TRBJ1-2	ASSWGQGNYGYT
TRBV15	TRBJ1-2	ATSRTGNYGYT
TRBV5-6	TRBJ1-2	ASSLGSGTNLYGYT
TRBV21-1	TRBJ2-7	ASSKAVQGPSSYEQY